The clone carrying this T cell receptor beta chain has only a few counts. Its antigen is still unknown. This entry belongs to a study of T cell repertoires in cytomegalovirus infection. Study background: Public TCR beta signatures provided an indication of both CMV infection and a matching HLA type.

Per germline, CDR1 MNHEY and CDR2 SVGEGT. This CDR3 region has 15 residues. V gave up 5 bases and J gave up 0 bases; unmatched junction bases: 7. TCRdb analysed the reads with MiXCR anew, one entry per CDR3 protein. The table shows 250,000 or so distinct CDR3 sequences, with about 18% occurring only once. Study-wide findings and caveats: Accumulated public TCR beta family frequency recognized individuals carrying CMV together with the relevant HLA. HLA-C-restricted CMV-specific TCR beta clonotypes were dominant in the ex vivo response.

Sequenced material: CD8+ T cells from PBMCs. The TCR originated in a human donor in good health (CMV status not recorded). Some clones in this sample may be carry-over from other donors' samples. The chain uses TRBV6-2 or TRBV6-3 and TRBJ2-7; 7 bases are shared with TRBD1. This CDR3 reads CASSGGQDSSYEQYF. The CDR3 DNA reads TGTGCCAGCAGTGGCGGACAGGATTCCTCCTACGAGCAGTACTTC.